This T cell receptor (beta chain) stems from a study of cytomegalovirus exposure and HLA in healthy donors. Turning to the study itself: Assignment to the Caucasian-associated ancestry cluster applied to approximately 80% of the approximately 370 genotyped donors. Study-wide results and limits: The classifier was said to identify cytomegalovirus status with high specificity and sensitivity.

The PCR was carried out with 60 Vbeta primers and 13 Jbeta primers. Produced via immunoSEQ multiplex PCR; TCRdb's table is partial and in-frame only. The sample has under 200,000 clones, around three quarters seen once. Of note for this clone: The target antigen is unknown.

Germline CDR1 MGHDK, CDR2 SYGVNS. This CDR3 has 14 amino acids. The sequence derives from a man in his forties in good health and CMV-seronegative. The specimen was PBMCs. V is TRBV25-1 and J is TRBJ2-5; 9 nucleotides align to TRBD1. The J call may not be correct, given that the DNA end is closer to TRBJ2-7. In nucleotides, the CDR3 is TGTGCCAGCAGTGAAGGGACAGGGTACTACGAGCAGTACTTC. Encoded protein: CASSEGTGYYEQYF.